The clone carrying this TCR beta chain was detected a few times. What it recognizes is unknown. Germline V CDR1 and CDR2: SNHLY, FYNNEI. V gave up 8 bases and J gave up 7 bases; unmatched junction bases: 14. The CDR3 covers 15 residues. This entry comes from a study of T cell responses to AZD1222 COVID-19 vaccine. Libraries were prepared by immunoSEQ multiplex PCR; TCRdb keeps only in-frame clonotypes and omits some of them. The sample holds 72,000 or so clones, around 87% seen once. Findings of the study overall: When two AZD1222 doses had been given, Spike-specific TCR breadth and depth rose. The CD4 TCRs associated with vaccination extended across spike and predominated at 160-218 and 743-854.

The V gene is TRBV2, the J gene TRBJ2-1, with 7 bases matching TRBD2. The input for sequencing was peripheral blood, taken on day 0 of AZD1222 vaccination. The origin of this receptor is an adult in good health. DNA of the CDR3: TGTGCCAGCTGCACGGAGGCGGGAGTGAGGAATGAGCAGTTCTTC. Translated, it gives CASCTEAGVRNEQFF.